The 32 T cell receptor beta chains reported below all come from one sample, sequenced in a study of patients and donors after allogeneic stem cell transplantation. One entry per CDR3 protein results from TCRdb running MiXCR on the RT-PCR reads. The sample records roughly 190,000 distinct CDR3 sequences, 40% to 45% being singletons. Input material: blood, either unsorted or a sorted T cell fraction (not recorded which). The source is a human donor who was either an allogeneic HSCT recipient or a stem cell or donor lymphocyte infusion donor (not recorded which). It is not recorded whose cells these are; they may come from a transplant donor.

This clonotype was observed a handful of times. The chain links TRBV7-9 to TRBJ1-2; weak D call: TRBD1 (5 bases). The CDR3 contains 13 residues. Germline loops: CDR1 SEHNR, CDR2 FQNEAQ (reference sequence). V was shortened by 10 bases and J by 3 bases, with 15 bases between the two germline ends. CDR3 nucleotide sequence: TGTGCCATTCCGGGGGAGGAGGACTATGGCTACACCTTC. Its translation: CAIPGEEDYGYTF.

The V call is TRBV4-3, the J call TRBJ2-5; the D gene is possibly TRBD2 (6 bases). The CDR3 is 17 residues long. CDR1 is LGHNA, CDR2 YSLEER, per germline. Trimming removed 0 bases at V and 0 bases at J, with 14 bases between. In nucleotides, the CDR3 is TGCGCCAGCAGCCAAGACCATGGGGGACTGTACCAAGAGACCCAGTACTTC. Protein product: CASSQDHGGLYQETQYF.

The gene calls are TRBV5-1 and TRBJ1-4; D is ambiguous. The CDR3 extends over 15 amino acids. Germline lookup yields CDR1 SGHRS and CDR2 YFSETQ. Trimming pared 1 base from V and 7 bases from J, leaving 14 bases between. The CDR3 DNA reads TGCGCCAGCAGCTTGAATGCAGCCCCAAGTGAAAAACTGTTTTTT. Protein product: CASSLNAAPSEKLFF. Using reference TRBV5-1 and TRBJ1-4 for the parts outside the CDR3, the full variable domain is KAGVTQTPRYLIKTRGQQVTLSCSPISGHRSVSWYQQTPGQGLQFLFEYFSETQRNKGNFPGRFSGRQFSNSRSEMNVSTLELGDSALYLCASSLNAAPSEKLFFGSGTQLSVL.

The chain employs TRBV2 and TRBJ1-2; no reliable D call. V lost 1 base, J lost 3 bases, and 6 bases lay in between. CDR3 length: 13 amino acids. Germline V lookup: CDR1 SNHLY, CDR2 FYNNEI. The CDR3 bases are TGTGCCAGCAGTGAAGGCAACGACTATGGCTACACCTTC. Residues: CASSEGNDYGYTF.

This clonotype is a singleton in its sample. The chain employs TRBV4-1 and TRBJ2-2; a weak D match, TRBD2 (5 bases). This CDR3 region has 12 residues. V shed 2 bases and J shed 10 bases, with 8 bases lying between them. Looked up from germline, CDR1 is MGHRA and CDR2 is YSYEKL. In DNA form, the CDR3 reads TGCGCCAGCAGCCAACCCCGGGAGGAGCTGTTTTTT. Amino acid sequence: CASSQPREELFF.

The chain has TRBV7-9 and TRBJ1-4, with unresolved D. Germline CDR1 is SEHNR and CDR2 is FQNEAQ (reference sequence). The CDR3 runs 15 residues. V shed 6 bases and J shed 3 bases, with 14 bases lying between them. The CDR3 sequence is CASSYPAGANEKLFF. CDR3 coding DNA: TGTGCCAGCAGTTACCCGGCCGGGGCTAATGAAAAACTGTTTTTT.

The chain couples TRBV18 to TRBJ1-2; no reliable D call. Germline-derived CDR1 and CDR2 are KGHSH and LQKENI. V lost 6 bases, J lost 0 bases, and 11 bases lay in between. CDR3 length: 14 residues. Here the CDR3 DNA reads TGTGCCAGCTCGCGCCTCACGGCTAACTATGGCTACACCTTC. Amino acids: CASSRLTANYGYTF.

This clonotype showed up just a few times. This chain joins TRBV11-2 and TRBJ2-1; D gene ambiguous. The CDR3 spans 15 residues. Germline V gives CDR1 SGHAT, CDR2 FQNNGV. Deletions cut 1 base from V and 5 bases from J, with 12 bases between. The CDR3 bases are TGTGCCAGCAGCTTAGGGGAAAGATCCGACAATGAGCAGTTCTTC. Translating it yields CASSLGERSDNEQFF.

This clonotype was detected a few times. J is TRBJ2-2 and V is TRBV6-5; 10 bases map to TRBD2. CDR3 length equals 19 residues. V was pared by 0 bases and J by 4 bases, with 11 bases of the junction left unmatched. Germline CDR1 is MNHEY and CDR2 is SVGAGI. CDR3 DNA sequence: TGTGCCAGCAGTTACTCTTTTGGGCTAGCGGGGGCCAGCACCGGGGAGCTGTTTTTT. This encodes CASSYSFGLAGASTGELFF.

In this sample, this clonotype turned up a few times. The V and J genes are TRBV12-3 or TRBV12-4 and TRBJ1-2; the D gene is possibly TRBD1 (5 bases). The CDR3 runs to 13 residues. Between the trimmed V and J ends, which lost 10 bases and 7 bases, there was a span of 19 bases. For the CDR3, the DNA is TGTGCCAACCATGGTACCAGGGCCCTTGGCTACACCTTC. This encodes CANHGTRALGYTF.

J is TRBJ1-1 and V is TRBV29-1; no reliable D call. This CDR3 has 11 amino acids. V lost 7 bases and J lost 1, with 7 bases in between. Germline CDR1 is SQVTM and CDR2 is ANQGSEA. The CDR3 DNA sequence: TGCAGCGGGGAGAGGAACACTGAAGCTTTCTTT. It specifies CSGERNTEAFF.

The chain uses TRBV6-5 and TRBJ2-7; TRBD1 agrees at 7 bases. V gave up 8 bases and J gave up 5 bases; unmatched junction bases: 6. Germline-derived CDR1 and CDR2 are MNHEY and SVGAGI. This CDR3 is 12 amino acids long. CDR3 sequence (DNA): TGTGCCAGCGTGGGACAGAGTCACGAGCAGTACTTC. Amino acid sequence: CASVGQSHEQYF.

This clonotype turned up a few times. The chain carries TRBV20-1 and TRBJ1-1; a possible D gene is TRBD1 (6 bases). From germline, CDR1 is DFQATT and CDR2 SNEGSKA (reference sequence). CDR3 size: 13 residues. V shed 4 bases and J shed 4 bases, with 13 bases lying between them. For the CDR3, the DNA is TGCAGTGCTAACATGGGGGGCGGCACTGAAGCTTTCTTT. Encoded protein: CSANMGGGTEAFF.

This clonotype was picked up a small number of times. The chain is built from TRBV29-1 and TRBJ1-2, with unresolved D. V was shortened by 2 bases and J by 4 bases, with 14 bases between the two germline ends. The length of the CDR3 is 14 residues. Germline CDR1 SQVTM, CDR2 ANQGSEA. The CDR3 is CSVESISLGYGYTF. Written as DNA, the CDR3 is TGCAGCGTTGAAAGTATTAGCTTGGGCTATGGCTACACCTTC.

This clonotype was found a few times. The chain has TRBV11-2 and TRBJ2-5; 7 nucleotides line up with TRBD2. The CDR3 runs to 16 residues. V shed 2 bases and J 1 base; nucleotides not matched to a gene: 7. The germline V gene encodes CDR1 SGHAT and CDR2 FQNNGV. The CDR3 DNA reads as TGTGCCAGCAGCTTAAGGGGCGGGAGATTCCAAGAGACCCAGTACTTC. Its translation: CASSLRGGRFQETQYF.

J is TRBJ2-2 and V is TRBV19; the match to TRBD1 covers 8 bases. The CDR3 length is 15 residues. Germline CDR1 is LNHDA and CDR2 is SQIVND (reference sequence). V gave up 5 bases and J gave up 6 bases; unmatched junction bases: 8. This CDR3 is CASSLDRVKAGELFF. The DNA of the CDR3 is TGTGCCAGTAGTCTGGACAGGGTTAAGGCCGGGGAGCTGTTTTTT.

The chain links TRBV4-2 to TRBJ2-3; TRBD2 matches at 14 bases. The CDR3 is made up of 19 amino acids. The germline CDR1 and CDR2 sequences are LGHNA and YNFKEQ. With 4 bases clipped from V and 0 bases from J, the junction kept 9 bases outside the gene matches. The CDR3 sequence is CASSLGGTSGSLSTDTQYF. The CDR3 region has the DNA TGTGCCAGCAGCCTAGGGGGGACTAGCGGGAGCCTTAGCACAGATACGCAGTATTTT.

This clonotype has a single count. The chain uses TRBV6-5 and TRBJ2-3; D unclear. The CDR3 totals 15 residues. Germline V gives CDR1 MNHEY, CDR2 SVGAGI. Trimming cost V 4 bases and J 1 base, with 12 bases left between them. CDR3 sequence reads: CASSSLLPRTDTQYF. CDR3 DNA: TGTGCCAGCAGTTCCCTTCTGCCCCGCACAGATACGCAGTATTTT.

Here the CDR3 reads CASSQGAGTGIYGYTF. Here the CDR3 DNA reads TGTGCCAGCAGCCAAGGCGCCGGGACAGGGATATATGGCTACACCTTC. The chain uses TRBV3-1 and TRBJ1-2; 9 nucleotides align to TRBD1. The CDR3 covers 16 residues. V was pared by 1 base and J by 5 bases, with 8 bases of the junction left unmatched. Germline V gives CDR1 LGHDT, CDR2 YNNKEL (reference sequence).

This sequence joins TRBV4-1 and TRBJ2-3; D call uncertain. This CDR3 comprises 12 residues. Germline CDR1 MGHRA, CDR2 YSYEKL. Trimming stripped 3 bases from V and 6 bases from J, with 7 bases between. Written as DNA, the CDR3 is TGCGCCAGCAGCCAGCCAGGCGATACGCAGTATTTT. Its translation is CASSQPGDTQYF.

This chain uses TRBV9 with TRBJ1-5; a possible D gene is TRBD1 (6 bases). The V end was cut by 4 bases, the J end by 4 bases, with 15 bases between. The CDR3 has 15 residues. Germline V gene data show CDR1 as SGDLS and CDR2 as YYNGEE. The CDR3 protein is CASSKQGLSNQPQHF. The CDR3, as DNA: TGTGCCAGCAGCAAACAGGGACTGTCAAATCAGCCCCAGCATTTT. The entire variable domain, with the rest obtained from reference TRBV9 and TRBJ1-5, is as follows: DSGVTQTPKHLITATGQRVTLRCSPRSGDLSVYWYQQSLDQGLQFLIQYYNGEERAKGNILERFSAQQFPDLHSELNLSSLELGDSALYFCASSKQGLSNQPQHFGDGTRLSIL.

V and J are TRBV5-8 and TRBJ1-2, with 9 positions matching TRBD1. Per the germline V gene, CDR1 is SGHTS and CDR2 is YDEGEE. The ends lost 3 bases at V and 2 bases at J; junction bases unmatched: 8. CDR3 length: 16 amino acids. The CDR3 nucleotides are TGTGCCAGCAGCTCCGCCGGGACAGGGTGGAACTATGGCTACACCTTC. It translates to CASSSAGTGWNYGYTF.

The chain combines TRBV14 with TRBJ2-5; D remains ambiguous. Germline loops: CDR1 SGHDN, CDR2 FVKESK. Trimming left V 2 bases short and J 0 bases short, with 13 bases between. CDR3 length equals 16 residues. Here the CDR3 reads CASSQSPSLYQETQYF. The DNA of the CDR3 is TGTGCCAGCAGCCAAAGCCCCAGCCTGTACCAAGAGACCCAGTACTTC.

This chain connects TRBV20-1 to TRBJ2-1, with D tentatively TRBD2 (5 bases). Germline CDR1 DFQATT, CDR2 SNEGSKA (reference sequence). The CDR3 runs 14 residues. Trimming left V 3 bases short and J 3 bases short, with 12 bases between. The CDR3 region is CSASLSGVYNEQFF. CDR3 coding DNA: TGCAGTGCTAGTCTGAGCGGAGTCTACAATGAGCAGTTCTTC.

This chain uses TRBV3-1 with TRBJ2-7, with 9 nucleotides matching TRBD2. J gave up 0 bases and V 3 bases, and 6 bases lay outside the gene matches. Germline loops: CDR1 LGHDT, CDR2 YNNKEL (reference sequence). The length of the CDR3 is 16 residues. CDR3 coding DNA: TGTGCCAGCAGCCAGGCGAGTAGCGGGAGCTCCTACGAGCAGTACTTC. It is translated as CASSQASSGSSYEQYF.

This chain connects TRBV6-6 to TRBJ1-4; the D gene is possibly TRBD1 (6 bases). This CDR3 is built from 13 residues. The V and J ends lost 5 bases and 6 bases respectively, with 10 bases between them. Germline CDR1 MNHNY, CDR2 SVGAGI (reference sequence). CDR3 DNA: TGTGCCAGCAGTACAGGGAAGGATGAAAAACTGTTTTTT. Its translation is CASSTGKDEKLFF.

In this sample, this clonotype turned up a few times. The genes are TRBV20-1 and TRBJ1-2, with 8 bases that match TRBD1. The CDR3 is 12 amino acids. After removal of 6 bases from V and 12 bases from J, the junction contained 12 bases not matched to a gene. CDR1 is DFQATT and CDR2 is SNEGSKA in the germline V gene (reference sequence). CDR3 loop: CSAHPGGRRHTF. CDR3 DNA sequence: TGCAGTGCCCACCCAGGGGGCAGGAGGCACACCTTC.

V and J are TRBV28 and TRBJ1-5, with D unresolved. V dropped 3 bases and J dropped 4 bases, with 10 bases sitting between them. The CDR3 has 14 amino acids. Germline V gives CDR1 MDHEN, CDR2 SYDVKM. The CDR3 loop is CASSLEWWNQPQHF. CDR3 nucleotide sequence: TGTGCCAGCAGTTTGGAGTGGTGGAATCAGCCCCAGCATTTT. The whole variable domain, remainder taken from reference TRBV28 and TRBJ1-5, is DVKVTQSSRYLVKRTGEKVFLECVQDMDHENMFWYRQDPGLGLRLIYFSYDVKMKEKGDIPEGYSVSREKKERFSLILESASTNQTSMYLCASSLEWWNQPQHFGDGTRLSIL.

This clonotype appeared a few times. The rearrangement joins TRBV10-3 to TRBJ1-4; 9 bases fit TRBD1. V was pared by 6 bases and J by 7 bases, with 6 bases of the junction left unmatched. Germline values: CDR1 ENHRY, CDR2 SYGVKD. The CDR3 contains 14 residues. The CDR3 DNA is TGTGCCATCAGGGGACAGGGTCCGGCTGAAAAACTGTTTTTT. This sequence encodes CAIRGQGPAEKLFF.

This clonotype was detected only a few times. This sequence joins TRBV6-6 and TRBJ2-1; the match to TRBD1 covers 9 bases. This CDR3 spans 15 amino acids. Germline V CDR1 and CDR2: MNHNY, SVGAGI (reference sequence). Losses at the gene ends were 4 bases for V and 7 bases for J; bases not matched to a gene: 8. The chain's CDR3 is CASSFGTGLENEQFF. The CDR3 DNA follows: TGTGCCAGCAGTTTCGGGACAGGGCTAGAAAATGAGCAGTTCTTC.

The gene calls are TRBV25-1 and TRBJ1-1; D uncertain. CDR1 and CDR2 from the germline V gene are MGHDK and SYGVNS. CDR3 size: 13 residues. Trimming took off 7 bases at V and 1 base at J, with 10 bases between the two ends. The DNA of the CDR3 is TGTGCCAGCACCCCGTGGAGGAACACTGAAGCTTTCTTT. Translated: CASTPWRNTEAFF.

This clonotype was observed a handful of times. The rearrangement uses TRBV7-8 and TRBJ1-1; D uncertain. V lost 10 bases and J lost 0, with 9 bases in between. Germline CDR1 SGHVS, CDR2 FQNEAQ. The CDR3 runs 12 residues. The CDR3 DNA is TGTGCCACCTGGACGGTGAACACTGAAGCTTTCTTT. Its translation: CATWTVNTEAFF.